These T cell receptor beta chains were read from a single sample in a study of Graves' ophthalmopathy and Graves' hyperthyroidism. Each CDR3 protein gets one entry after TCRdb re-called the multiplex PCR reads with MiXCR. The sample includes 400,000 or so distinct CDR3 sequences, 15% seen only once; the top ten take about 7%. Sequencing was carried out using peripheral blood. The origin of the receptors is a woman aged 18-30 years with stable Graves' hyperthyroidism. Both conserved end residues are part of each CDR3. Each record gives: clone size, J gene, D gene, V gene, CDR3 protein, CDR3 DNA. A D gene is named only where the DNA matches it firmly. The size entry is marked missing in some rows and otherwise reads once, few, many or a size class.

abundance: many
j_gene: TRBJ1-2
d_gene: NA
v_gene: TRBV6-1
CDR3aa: CASGSTARGYTF
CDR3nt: TGTGCCAGCGGATCGACAGCTAGAGGCTACACCTTC

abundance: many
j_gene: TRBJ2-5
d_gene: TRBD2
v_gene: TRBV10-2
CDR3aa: CASSGTSFQETQYF
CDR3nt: TGCGCCAGCAGCGGGACTAGCTTTCAAGAGACCCAGTACTTC

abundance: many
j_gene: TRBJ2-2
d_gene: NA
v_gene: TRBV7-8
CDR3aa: CASSLATGPGELFF
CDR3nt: TGTGCCAGCAGCTTAGCGACGGGGCCCGGGGAGCTGTTTTTT

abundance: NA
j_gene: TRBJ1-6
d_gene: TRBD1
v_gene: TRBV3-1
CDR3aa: CASSQRGTGGVSPLHF
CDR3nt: TGTGCCAGCAGCCAAAGGGGAACAGGGGGCGTATCACCCCTCCACTTT

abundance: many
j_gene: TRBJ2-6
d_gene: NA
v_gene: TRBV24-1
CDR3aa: CATSDPRRSSGVGANVLTF
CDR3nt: TGTGCCACCAGTGATCCCAGAAGAAGTTCTGGGGTCGGGGCCAACGTCCTGACTTTC

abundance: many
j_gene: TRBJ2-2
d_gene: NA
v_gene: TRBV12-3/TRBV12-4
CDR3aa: CASRRMDTGELFF
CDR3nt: TGTGCCAGCAGACGCATGGACACCGGGGAGCTGTTTTTT

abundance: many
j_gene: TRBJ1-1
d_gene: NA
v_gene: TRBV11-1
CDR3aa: CASSSRGSTEAFF
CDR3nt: TGTGCCAGCAGCTCCAGGGGTAGCACTGAAGCTTTCTTT

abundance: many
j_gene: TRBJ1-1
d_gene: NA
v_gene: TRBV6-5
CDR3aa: CASSSTGLLNTEAFF
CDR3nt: TGTGCCAGCAGTTCCACGGGGCTCCTGAACACTGAAGCTTTCTTT

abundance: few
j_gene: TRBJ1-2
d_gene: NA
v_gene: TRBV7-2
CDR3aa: CACSSYGGQGYTF
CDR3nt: TGTGCCTGCAGCTCTTACGGGGGGCAGGGGTACACCTTC

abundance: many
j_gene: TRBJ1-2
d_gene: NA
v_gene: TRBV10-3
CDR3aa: CALKSGGKNYGYTF
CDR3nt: TGTGCCCTCAAGAGTGGGGGGAAAAACTATGGCTACACCTTC

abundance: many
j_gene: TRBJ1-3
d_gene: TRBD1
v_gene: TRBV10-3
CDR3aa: CAISETRQGSGNTIYF
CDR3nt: TGTGCCATCAGTGAGACCCGACAGGGTTCAGGAAACACCATATATTTT

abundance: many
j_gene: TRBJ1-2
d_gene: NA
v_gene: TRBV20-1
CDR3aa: CSASGTGYGYTF
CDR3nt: TGCAGTGCCTCCGGGACCGGGTATGGCTACACCTTC

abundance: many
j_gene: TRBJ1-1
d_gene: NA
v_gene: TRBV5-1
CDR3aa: CASSFGTLGTEAFF
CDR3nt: TGCGCCAGCAGCTTTGGCACCCTGGGAACTGAAGCTTTCTTT